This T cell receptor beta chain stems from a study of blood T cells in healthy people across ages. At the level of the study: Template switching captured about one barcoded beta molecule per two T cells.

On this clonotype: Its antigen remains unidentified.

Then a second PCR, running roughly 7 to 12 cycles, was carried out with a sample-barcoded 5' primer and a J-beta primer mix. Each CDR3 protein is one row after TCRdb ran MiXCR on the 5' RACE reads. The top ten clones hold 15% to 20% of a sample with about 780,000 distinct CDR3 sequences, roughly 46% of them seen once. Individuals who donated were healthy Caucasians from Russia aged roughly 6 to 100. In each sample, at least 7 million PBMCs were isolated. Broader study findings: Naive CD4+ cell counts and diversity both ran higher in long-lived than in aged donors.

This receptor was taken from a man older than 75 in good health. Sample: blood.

Here the CDR3 reads CASRLGPINQPQHF. DNA of the CDR3: TGTGCCAGCAGGCTGGGACCGATAAATCAGCCCCAGCATTTT. This chain connects TRBV7-2 to TRBJ1-5; perhaps TRBD1 as D (5 bases). The CDR3 consists of 14 residues. V was trimmed by 6 bases and J by 4 bases, leaving 13 bases between them. Looked up from germline, CDR1 is SGHTA and CDR2 is FQGNSA.